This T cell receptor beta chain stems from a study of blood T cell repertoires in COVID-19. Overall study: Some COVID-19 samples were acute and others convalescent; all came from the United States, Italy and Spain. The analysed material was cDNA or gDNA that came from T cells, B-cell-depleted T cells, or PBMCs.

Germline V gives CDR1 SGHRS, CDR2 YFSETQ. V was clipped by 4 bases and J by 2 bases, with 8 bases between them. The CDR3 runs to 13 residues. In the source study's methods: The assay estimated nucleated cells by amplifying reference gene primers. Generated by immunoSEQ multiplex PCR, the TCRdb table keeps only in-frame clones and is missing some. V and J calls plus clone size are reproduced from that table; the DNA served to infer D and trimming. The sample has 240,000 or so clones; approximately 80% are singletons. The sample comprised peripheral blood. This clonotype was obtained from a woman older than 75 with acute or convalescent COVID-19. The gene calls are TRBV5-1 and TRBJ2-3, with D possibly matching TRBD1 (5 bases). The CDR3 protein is CASSARDTDTQYF. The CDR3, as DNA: TGCGCCAGCAGCGCCAGGGACACAGATACGCAGTATTTT. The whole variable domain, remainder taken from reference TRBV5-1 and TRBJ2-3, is KAGVTQTPRYLIKTRGQQVTLSCSPISGHRSVSWYQQTPGQGLQFLFEYFSETQRNKGNFPGRFSGRQFSNSRSEMNVSTLELGDSALYLCASSARDTDTQYFGPGTRLTVL.